This entry lists 7 T cell receptor beta chains sequenced from one sample in a study of HIV-infected patients and healthy controls. 500 ng RNA was reverse transcribed with alpha and beta constant-region primers. Using multiplexing indices, alpha and beta chain libraries were generated apart by chain-specific third strand synthesis. TCRdb ran MiXCR on the 5' RACE reads and lists one entry per CDR3 protein. This sample carries 5,500 or so distinct CDR3 sequences, around 9% of them seen once, and the ten largest clones take roughly 25%. Antiretroviral therapy had run roughly three months, about 14 weeks, before follow-up blood collection. All unsorted peripheral T cells were captured because whole blood was used without fractionation. This sample comprised blood, obtained during antiretroviral therapy. All receptors come from an adult with HIV infection.

Many counts were recorded for this clonotype. DNA for the CDR3: TGCGCCAGCAGCCAGAAACAGGGGGCGCCCATATATTTT. Amino acids: CASSQKQGAPIYF. The V and J genes are TRBV4-1 and TRBJ1-3; 9 nucleotides line up with TRBD1. The CDR3 contains 13 residues. V was clipped by 3 bases and J by 11 bases; unmatched bases: 5. In germline, CDR1 is MGHRA, CDR2 YSYEKL.

This clonotype was counted ten times or more. The CDR3 coding sequence is TGTGCCAGCAGCCTTAGTGGGGGCGAGCAGTACTTC. It codes for CASSLSGGEQYF. The rearrangement uses TRBV12-3 or TRBV12-4 and TRBJ2-7; D may correspond to TRBD1 or TRBD2 (5 bases each). The CDR3 runs 12 residues. With 6 bases removed from V and 6 bases from J, the gap between germline ends came to 12 bases.

This clonotype was recorded many times. The chain uses TRBV30 and TRBJ2-1; tentative D call: TRBD2 (6 bases). Per germline, CDR1 GTSNPN and CDR2 SVGIG (reference sequence). The length of the CDR3 is 15 residues. Trimming pared 4 bases from V and 4 bases from J, leaving 17 bases between. CDR3 in amino acids: CAWIPGRGLYNEQFF. CDR3 bases: TGTGCCTGGATTCCAGGGCGGGGACTTTACAATGAGCAGTTCTTC.

This rearrangement joins TRBV12-3 or TRBV12-4 to TRBJ2-2; D gene unclear. The CDR3 has 13 residues. The V end was cut by 6 bases, the J end by 1 base, with 6 bases between. The CDR3 sequence is CASSAVNTGELFF. The CDR3 DNA reads as TGTGCCAGCAGCGCAGTGAACACCGGGGAGCTGTTTTTT.

This clonotype showed up many times. The rearrangement uses TRBV11-2 and TRBJ2-1; D ambiguous. The CDR3 contains 12 residues. Germline-derived CDR1 and CDR2 are SGHAT and FQNNGV. With 5 bases removed from V and 4 bases from J, the gap between germline ends came to 6 bases. In DNA form, the CDR3 reads TGTGCCAGCAGCCGTCTTTACAATGAGCAGTTCTTC. Protein sequence: CASSRLYNEQFF.

The genes are TRBV29-1 and TRBJ2-3; 7 bases align to TRBD1. Germline trimming cut 1 base from V and 5 bases from J; bases unmatched to any gene: 6. Germline CDR1 SQVTM, CDR2 ANQGSEA. This CDR3 contains 14 residues. CDR3 nucleotide sequence: TGCAGCGTTGAAGGACGACAGGGCGGAGATACGCAGTATTTT. It specifies CSVEGRQGGDTQYF.

This clonotype was counted at least ten times. The rearrangement links TRBV5-5 to TRBJ1-5, with D possibly being TRBD1 (5 bases). CDR3 length: 17 amino acids. Germline CDR1 SGHKS, CDR2 YYEKEE (reference sequence). V lost 4 bases and J 1 base, leaving 18 bases between the germline ends. CDR3 sequence (DNA): TGTGCCAGCAGCCAGACAGCGTCGGCAATCAGCAATCAGCCCCAGCATTTT. Protein: CASSQTASAISNQPQHF. Filled out from reference TRBV5-5 and TRBJ1-5, the complete variable domain reads DAGVTQSPTHLIKTRGQQVTLRCSPISGHKSVSWYQQVLGQGPQFIFQYYEKEERGRGNFPDRFSARQFPNYSSELNVNALLLGDSALYLCASSQTASAISNQPQHFGDGTRLSIL.